These 18 T cell receptor beta chains were all obtained from the same sample, sequenced in a study of control samples from healthy donors and cancer patients. Only in-frame clones appear in the TCRdb table, and some are missing; sequencing was by immunoSEQ multiplex PCR. The sample lists 130,000 or so clones, roughly 84% seen once, with about 8.7% in the top ten. Sequencing was done on a sample of blood. The source is a middle-aged man in good health.

J is TRBJ2-7 and V is TRBV15; D is tentatively TRBD1 or TRBD2 (5 bases each). CDR1 is LNHNV, CDR2 YYDKDF, per germline (reference sequence). The length of the CDR3 is 14 residues. With 1 base removed from V and 4 bases from J, the gap between germline ends came to 11 bases. The CDR3 DNA reads as TGTGCCACCAGCAGAGCAGGGAGACCATACGAGCAGTACTTC. Its translation: CATSRAGRPYEQYF.

The chain uses TRBV4-1 and TRBJ1-2; D is unclear. The germline gives CDR1 MGHRA, CDR2 YSYEKL. Trimming left V 1 base short and J 6 bases short, with 15 bases between. This CDR3 is 15 amino acids long. In DNA form, the CDR3 reads TGCGCCAGCAGCCAAGTTGGGATAGGGAGTGATGGCTACACCTTC. This gives the protein CASSQVGIGSDGYTF.

The chain links TRBV6-2 or TRBV6-3 to TRBJ2-7; 7 nucleotides line up with TRBD2. After removal of 0 bases from V and 2 bases from J, the junction contained 4 bases not matched to a gene. CDR3 size: 15 residues. Germline-derived CDR1 and CDR2 are MNHEY and SVGEGT. The DNA for the CDR3 is TGTGCCAGCAGTTACTCGGCGGGGGAAACCTACGAGCAGTACTTC. Translating it yields CASSYSAGETYEQYF.

This chain connects TRBV18 to TRBJ1-1; weak D call: TRBD1 (5 bases). The CDR3 covers 14 residues. CDR1 and CDR2 from the germline V gene are KGHSH and LQKENI. Trimming cost V 3 bases and J 5 bases, with 13 bases left between them. CDR3 loop: CASSPNGGKTEAFF. CDR3 coding DNA: TGTGCCAGCTCACCCAACGGGGGTAAAACTGAAGCTTTCTTT.

The chain recombines TRBV7-9 with TRBJ2-2, with a tentative D call TRBD2 (6 bases). Germline-derived CDR1 and CDR2 are SEHNR and FQNEAQ (reference sequence). The CDR3 covers 16 residues. The V end was cut by 3 bases, the J end by 1 base, with 12 bases between. The CDR3: CASSFHAGLNTGELFF. The CDR3 nucleotides read TGTGCCAGCAGCTTTCATGCGGGGCTGAACACCGGGGAGCTGTTTTTT.

The rearrangement uses TRBV4-1 and TRBJ1-6, with 7 bases matching TRBD1. The CDR3 sequence is 16 residues long. Germline assignment: CDR1 MGHRA and CDR2 YSYEKL. J was trimmed by 6 bases and V by 6 bases; bases with no gene match: 11. CDR3 protein: CASSPEGTASNSPLHF. The CDR3 coding sequence is TGCGCCAGCAGTCCGGAAGGGACAGCCAGTAATTCACCCCTCCACTTT.

The rearrangement joins TRBV18 to TRBJ1-6; TRBD1 might be the D (6 bases). CDR1 and CDR2 from the germline V gene are KGHSH and LQKENI. This CDR3 has 17 amino acids. V lost 3 bases and J lost 6, with 18 bases in between. The CDR3 protein is CASSPQPSGAGNSPLHF. Here the CDR3 DNA reads TGTGCCAGCTCACCCCAGCCTTCAGGGGCAGGTAATTCACCCCTCCACTTT.

This chain connects TRBV12-3 or TRBV12-4 to TRBJ2-3; D remains unclear. The CDR3 consists of 11 residues. V was shortened by 6 bases and J by 6 bases, with 7 bases between the two germline ends. The CDR3: CASRTRDTQYF. The CDR3 DNA follows: TGTGCCAGCAGGACCAGGGATACGCAGTATTTT.

The chain links TRBV11-2 to TRBJ2-1; 10 positions agree with TRBD1. CDR3 length equals 16 residues. V trimming: 6 bases; J trimming: 8 bases; junction bases outside the gene matches: 13. Germline loops: CDR1 SGHAT, CDR2 FQNNGV. This CDR3 reads CASRPSGTGVIDEQFF. The CDR3 nucleotides read TGTGCCAGCAGACCTTCCGGGACAGGGGTGATTGATGAGCAGTTCTTC.

This clone showed up just once. V usage is TRBV7-8 and J usage is TRBJ2-1; D tentatively fits TRBD1 or TRBD2 (5 bases each). Germline CDR1 and CDR2: SGHVS and FQNEAQ. The CDR3 totals 13 residues. V shed 5 bases and J shed 0 bases, with 5 bases lying between them. The CDR3 here is CASSGTSYNEQFF. CDR3 DNA sequence: TGTGCCAGCAGCGGGACCTCCTACAATGAGCAGTTCTTC.

This clone was detected only once. J is TRBJ2-2 and V is TRBV3-1 (or the pseudogene TRBV3-2); tentatively, D is TRBD1 (6 bases). The CDR3 sequence is 18 residues long. V gave up 3 bases and J gave up 1 base, with 18 bases separating them. In germline, CDR1 is LGHDT, CDR2 YNNKEL (reference sequence). CDR3 in DNA: TGTGCCAGCAGCCAGGCGGACAGACTATCGCAGAACACCGGGGAGCTGTTTTTT. Translating it yields CASSQADRLSQNTGELFF.

CDR3 protein: CASSFPPGREQYF. In DNA, the CDR3 is TGTGCCAGCAGCTTCCCCCCGGGCCGCGAGCAGTACTTC. This chain uses TRBV7-2 with TRBJ2-7; D ambiguous. The CDR3 contains 13 residues. The V and J ends lost 3 bases and 6 bases respectively, with 12 bases between them. From germline, CDR1 is SGHTA and CDR2 FQGNSA.

The chain combines TRBV4-1 with TRBJ1-6, with 8 positions matching TRBD1. Germline V gene sequence: CDR1 MGHRA, CDR2 YSYEKL. V dropped 6 bases and J dropped 5; count of bases not matched to a gene: 3. The CDR3 sequence is 14 residues long. This chain's CDR3 is CASSQGQDNSPLHF. CDR3 coding DNA: TGCGCCAGCAGTCAGGGACAGGATAATTCACCCCTCCACTTT.

This clone was seen more than once but under ten times. This sequence joins TRBV15 and TRBJ1-2, with TRBD1 as a possible D gene (6 bases). V was trimmed by 0 bases and J by 7 bases, leaving 21 bases between them. This CDR3 has 17 amino acids. The germline V gene encodes CDR1 LNHNV and CDR2 YYDKDF (reference sequence). The CDR3 sequence: CATSRDRPGGGVGGYTF. The CDR3 coding sequence is TGTGCCACCAGCAGAGACCGACCGGGAGGGGGAGTAGGTGGCTACACCTTC.

The sample holds one count of this clone. This chain uses TRBV9 with TRBJ2-7; D is perhaps TRBD1 or TRBD2 (5 bases each). The germline V gene encodes CDR1 SGDLS and CDR2 YYNGEE. This CDR3 contains 13 residues. Trimming removed 3 bases at V and 5 bases at J, with 12 bases between. The CDR3 DNA follows: TGTGCCAGCAGCGCATGGGGGAAGGACGAGCAGTACTTC. Protein: CASSAWGKDEQYF. The full variable domain, its missing parts supplied by reference TRBV9 and TRBJ2-7, is DSGVTQTPKHLITATGQRVTLRCSPRSGDLSVYWYQQSLDQGLQFLIQYYNGEERAKGNILERFSAQQFPDLHSELNLSSLELGDSALYFCASSAWGKDEQYFGPGTRLTVT.

The chain carries TRBV7-3 and TRBJ1-4, with TRBD1 identical over 8 bases. The CDR3 consists of 15 residues. V shed 5 bases and J 7 bases; nucleotides not matched to a gene: 9. The V gene's germline CDR1 is SGHTA and CDR2 FQGTGA. The chain's CDR3 is CASSPGQTGGEKLFF. As DNA, the CDR3 is TGTGCCAGCAGCCCCGGCCAAACAGGGGGTGAAAAACTGTTTTTT.

The V gene is TRBV11-3, the J gene TRBJ1-4; D unclear. Trimming took off 4 bases at V and 2 bases at J, with 17 bases between the two ends. This CDR3 spans 17 amino acids. Germline-derived CDR1 and CDR2 are SGHNT and YENEEA. CDR3 loop: CASSSARSRRTNEKLFF. CDR3 nucleotide sequence: TGTGCCAGCAGCTCCGCGAGGTCCCGGAGGACTAATGAAAAACTGTTTTTT.

The V gene is TRBV9, the J gene TRBJ2-1; 12 bases are a match to TRBD2. The CDR3 runs 14 residues. V shed 3 bases and J 10 bases; nucleotides not matched to a gene: 5. CDR1 and CDR2 (germline): SGDLS, YYNGEE. The CDR3 reads CASSASGGAGEQFF. CDR3 DNA: TGTGCCAGCAGCGCTAGCGGGGGGGCTGGGGAGCAGTTCTTC.